This paragraph reports one T cell receptor beta chain. Authors' data handling: Estimation of nucleated cell counts relied on the amplification of reference gene primers. Assay: immunoSEQ multiplex PCR; the TCRdb copy retains only in-frame clones and omits some. That table gives V, J and clone size, and the DNA gave D and trimming. The sample has fewer than 250,000 clones, approximately 82% seen once. This specimen belongs to a study of blood T cell repertoires in COVID-19. CDR1 is ENHRY and CDR2 is SYGVKD in the germline V gene. CDR3 length equals 16 residues. V lost 4 bases, J lost 0 bases, and 13 bases lay in between.

This TCR was recovered from an elderly woman with acute or convalescent COVID-19. The V call is TRBV10-3, the J call TRBJ2-1; a weak D match, TRBD2 (5 bases). Sample: peripheral blood. CDR3 sequence (DNA): TGTGCCATCAGTGGAGGTGTGGGGAGCTCCTACAATGAGCAGTTCTTC. It encodes CAISGGVGSSYNEQFF.